A selection of T cell receptor beta chains follows, all from one sample in a study of blood T cell repertoires in COVID-19. Assay: immunoSEQ multiplex PCR; the TCRdb copy retains only in-frame clones and omits some. The sample has about 150,000 clones, over 75% seen once. Sequencing input: peripheral blood. Source of these receptors: a woman aged 40-49 years with acute or convalescent COVID-19. The CDR3 runs from the conserved cysteine through the conserved F or W. D genes are given only for firm matches. Part of the rows lack a size; the others show once, few, many or a class for expanded clones.

>TRBV23-1|.|.|TRBJ2-7
TGCGCCAGCAGTCAATCTGGTCTTCGAGTAGCGGAGATCTCCTACGAGCAGTACTTC
CASSQSGLRVAEISYEQYF
>TRBV5-6|.|.|TRBJ2-7
TGTGCCAGCAGCCCGGGACTCCCCTACGAGCAGTACTTC
CASSPGLPYEQYF
>TRBV20-1|.|.|TRBJ1-4
TGCGCGGCGAGGGCCAACGAAAAACTGTTTTTT
CAARANEKLFF
>TRBV5-1|.|.|TRBJ2-1
TGCGCCAGCAGCGAGGGGGTAGGGCAGTTCTTC
CASSEGVGQFF
>TRBV6-5|.|TRBD1|TRBJ1-2
TGTGCCAGCAGCGACCCCAGGGGGTATGGCTATGGCTACACCTTC
CASSDPRGYGYGYTF
>TRBV15|once|TRBD2|TRBJ2-1
TGTGCCACCAGCAGAGATGGACTAGCGGCCTACAATGAGCAGTTCTTC
CATSRDGLAAYNEQFF
>TRBV18|.|TRBD1|TRBJ2-7
TGTGCCAGCTCACCCCAATCCGGGACAGCTGAGCAGTACTTC
CASSPQSGTAEQYF
>TRBV19|.|.|TRBJ2-3
TGTGCCAGTAGTAAACGGACAGATACGCAGTATTTT
CASSKRTDTQYF
>TRBV7-9|.|TRBD2|TRBJ2-7
TGTGCCAGCAGCCAGCCACCTAGCGGGACTACCTACGAGCAGTACTTC
CASSQPPSGTTYEQYF
>TRBV6-5|.|TRBD1|TRBJ1-5
TGTGCCAGCAGAAGGACAGGGGGCGATCTCCAGCCCCAGCATTTT
CASRRTGGDLQPQHF
>TRBV19|.|TRBD2|TRBJ2-5
TGTGCCAGTAACGCGGGAGGGTTGGAGACCCAGTACTTC
CASNAGGLETQYF
>TRBV11-3|.|TRBD1|TRBJ2-7
TGTGCCAGCAGCTTCCGGGGACAGGGGGCCTACGAGCAGTACTTC
CASSFRGQGAYEQYF
>TRBV2|.|TRBD1|TRBJ1-4
TGTGCCAGCGGGGGGACAGGGGGAACTAATGAAAAACTGTTTTTT
CASGGTGGTNEKLFF
>TRBV19|.|TRBD1|TRBJ1-1
TGTGCCAGTAGCCTTGACAGGGTCTCGGGCGAAGCTTTCTTT
CASSLDRVSGEAFF
>TRBV30|.|.|TRBJ2-6
TGTGCCTGGAACGACCAGGGGACTGGGGCCAACGTCCTGACTTTC
CAWNDQGTGANVLTF
>TRBV5-1|.|.|TRBJ2-5
TGCGCCAGCGGTACCGGTGGGGGCATAGAGACCCAGTACTTC
CASGTGGGIETQYF
>TRBV24-1|.|TRBD1|TRBJ2-1
TGTGCCACCAGTGCAACGGGACAGCAATACAATGAGCAGTTCTTC
CATSATGQQYNEQFF
>TRBV29-1|.|.|TRBJ2-2
TGCAGCGTTGTACAGACGAACACCGGGGAGCTGTTTTTT
CSVVQTNTGELFF
>TRBV30|.|.|TRBJ1-5
TGTGCCTGGACAACAGGGACCAATCAGCCCCAGCATTTT
CAWTTGTNQPQHF
>TRBV2|.|.|TRBJ2-3
TGTGCCAGCAGGTTGACAAACCCGGCAGATACGCAGTATTTT
CASRLTNPADTQYF